These 3 T cell receptor beta chains share one sample of origin, sequenced in a study of blood T cell repertoires in COVID-19. Only in-frame clones appear in the TCRdb table, and some are missing; sequencing was by immunoSEQ multiplex PCR. The sample has fewer than 200,000 clones, roughly 90% seen once. The sequencing sample was made of peripheral blood. These TCRs come from a man aged 30 to 39 with COVID-19, enrolled during active disease.

The CDR3: CASSPGQLNNEQFF. Here the CDR3 DNA reads TGCGCCAGCAGCCCGGGACAGCTAAACAATGAGCAGTTCTTC. The J gene is TRBJ2-1, the V gene TRBV4-1, with 7 nucleotides matching TRBD1. Germline V gene sequence: CDR1 MGHRA, CDR2 YSYEKL. V was pared by 4 bases and J by 5 bases, with 5 bases of the junction left unmatched. The CDR3 sequence is 14 residues long.

The rearrangement uses TRBV4-1 and TRBJ1-1; D is uncertain. Germline V lookup: CDR1 MGHRA, CDR2 YSYEKL. V was pared by 0 bases and J by 11 bases, with 13 bases between. There are 13 residues in the CDR3. Here the CDR3 DNA reads TGCGCCAGCAGCCAAGAAGTAGCCGCTTTCGCTTTCTTT. It encodes CASSQEVAAFAFF.

The DNA for the CDR3 is TGTGCCAGCAGCAGACCGAGAGCAGGGGGCGAAGAGACCCAGTACTTC. Translation: CASSRPRAGGEETQYF. The J gene is TRBJ2-5, the V gene TRBV7-3, with 8 bases that match TRBD1. V lost 5 bases and J lost 3; bases outside the gene matches: 11. Germline V CDR1 and CDR2: SGHTA, FQGTGA. CDR3 length equals 16 residues.